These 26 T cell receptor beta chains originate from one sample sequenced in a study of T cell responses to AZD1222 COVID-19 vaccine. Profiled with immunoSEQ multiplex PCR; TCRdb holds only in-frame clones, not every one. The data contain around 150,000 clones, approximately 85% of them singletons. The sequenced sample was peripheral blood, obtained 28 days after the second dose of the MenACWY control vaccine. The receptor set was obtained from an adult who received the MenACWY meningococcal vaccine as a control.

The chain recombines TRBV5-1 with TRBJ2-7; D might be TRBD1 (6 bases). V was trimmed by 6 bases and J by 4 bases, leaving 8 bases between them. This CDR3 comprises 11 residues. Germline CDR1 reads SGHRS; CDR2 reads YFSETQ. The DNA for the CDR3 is TGCGCCAGCAAGGGGGTTTACGAGCAGTACTTC. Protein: CASKGVYEQYF.

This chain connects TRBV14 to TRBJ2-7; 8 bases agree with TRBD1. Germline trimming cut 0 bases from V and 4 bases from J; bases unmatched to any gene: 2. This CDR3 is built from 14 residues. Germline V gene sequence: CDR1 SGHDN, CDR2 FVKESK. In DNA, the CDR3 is TGTGCCAGCAGCCAAGAGACAGGGGTATACGAGCAGTACTTC. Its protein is CASSQETGVYEQYF.

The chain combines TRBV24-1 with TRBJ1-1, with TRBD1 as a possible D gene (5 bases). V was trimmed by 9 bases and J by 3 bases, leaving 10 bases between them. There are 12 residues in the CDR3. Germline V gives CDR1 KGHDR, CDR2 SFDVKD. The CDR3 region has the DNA TGTGCCACCGGAGGGACGGACACTGAAGCTTTCTTT. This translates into CATGGTDTEAFF.

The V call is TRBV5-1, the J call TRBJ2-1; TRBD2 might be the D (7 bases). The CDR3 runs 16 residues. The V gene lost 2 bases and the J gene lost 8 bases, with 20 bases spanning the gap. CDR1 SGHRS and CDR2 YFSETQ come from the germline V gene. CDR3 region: CASSFRVTGGRYEQFF. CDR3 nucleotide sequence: TGCGCCAGCAGCTTCCGCGTCACGGGGGGCAGATATGAGCAGTTCTTC.

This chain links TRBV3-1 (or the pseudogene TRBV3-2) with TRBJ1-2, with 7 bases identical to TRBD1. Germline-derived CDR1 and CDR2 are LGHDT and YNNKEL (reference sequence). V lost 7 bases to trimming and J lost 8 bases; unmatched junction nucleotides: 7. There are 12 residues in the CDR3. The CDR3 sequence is CASTGQAEGYTF. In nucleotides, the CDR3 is TGTGCCAGCACCGGACAGGCTGAAGGCTACACCTTC.

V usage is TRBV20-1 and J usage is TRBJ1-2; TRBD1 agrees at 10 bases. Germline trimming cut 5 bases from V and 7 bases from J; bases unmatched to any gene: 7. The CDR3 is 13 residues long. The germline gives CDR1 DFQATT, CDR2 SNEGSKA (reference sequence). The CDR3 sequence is CSAGGQGGPGYTF. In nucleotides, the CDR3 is TGCAGTGCTGGTGGACAGGGGGGACCTGGCTACACCTTC.

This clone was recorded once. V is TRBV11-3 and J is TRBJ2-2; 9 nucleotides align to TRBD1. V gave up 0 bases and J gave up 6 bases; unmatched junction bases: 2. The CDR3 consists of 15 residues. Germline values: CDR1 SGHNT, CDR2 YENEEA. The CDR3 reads CASSLEGTGSGELFF. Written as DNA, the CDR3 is TGTGCCAGCAGCTTAGAAGGGACAGGGTCCGGGGAGCTGTTTTTT.

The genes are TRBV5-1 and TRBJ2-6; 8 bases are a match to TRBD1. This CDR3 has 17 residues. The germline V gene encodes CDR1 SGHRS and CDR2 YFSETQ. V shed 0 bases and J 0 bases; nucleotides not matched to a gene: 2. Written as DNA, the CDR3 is TGCGCCAGCAGCTTGGGACAGGGGAGCTCTGGGGCCAACGTCCTGACTTTC. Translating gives CASSLGQGSSGANVLTF.

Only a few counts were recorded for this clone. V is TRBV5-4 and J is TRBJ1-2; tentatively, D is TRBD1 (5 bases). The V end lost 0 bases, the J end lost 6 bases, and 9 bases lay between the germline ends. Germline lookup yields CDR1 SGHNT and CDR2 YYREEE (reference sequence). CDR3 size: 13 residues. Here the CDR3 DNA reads TGTGCCAGCAGCTTGGCCGGGACGGATGGCTACACCTTC. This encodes CASSLAGTDGYTF. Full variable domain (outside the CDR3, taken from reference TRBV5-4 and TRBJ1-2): ETGVTQSPTHLIKTRGQQVTLRCSSQSGHNTVSWYQQALGQGPQFIFQYYREEENGRGNFPPRFSGLQFPNYSSELNVNALELDDSALYLCASSLAGTDGYTFGSGTRLTVV.

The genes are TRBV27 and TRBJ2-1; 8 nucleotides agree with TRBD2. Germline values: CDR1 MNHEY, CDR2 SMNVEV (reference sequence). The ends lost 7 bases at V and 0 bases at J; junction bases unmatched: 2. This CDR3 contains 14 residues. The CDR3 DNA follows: TGTGCCAGCACGGGGACTAGCTCCTACAATGAGCAGTTCTTC. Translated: CASTGTSSYNEQFF.

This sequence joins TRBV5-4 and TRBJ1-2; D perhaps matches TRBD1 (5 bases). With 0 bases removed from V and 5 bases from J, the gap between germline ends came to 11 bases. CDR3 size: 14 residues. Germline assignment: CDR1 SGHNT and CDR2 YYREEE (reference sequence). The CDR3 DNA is TGTGCCAGCAGCTTGGAAGCAGGGATATATGGCTACACCTTC. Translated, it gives CASSLEAGIYGYTF.

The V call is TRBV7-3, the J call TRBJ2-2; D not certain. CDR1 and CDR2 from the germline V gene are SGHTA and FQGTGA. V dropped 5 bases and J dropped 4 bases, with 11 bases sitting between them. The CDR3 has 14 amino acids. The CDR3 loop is CASSKRRSTGELFF. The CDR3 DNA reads TGTGCCAGCAGCAAGAGGCGGAGCACCGGGGAGCTGTTTTTT.

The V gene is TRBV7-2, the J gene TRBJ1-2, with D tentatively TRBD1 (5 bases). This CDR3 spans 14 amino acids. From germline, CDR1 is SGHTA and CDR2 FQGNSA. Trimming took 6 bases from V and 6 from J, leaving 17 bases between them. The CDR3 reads CASSSPGRGDGYTF. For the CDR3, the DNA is TGTGCCAGCAGTTCACCGGGACGGGGTGATGGCTACACCTTC.

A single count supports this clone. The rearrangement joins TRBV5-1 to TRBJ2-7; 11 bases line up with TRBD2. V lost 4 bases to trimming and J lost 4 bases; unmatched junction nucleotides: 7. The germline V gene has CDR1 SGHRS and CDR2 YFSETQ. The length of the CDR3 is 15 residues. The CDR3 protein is CASSATGTSGYEQYF. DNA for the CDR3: TGCGCCAGCAGCGCTACCGGGACTAGCGGATACGAGCAGTACTTC.

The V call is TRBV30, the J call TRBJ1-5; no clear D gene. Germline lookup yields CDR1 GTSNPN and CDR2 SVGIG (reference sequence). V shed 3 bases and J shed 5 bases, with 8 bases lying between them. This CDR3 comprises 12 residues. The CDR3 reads CAWREGHQPQHF. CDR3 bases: TGTGCCTGGAGAGAGGGTCATCAGCCCCAGCATTTT.

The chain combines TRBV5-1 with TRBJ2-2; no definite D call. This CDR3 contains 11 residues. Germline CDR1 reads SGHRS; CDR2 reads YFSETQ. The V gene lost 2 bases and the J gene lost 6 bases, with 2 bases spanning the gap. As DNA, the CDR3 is TGCGCCAGCAGCTTATCCGGGGAGCTGTTTTTT. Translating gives CASSLSGELFF.

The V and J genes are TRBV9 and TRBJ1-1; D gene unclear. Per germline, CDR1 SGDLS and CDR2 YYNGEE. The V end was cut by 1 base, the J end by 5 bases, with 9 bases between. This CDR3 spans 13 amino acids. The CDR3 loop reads CASSVFRGTEAFF. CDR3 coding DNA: TGTGCCAGCAGCGTATTTCGAGGGACTGAAGCTTTCTTT.

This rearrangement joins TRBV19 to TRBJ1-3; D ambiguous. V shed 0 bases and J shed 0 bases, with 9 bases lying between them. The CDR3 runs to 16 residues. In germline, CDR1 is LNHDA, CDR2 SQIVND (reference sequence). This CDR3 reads CASSIEASHSGNTIYF. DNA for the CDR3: TGTGCCAGTAGTATAGAGGCCAGCCACTCTGGAAACACCATATATTTT.

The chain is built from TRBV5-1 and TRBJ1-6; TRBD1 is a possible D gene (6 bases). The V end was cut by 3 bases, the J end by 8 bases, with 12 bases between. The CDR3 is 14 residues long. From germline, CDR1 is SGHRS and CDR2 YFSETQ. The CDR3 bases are TGCGCCAGCAGCTCACAGGGCTTCGATTCACCCCTCCACTTT. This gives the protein CASSSQGFDSPLHF.

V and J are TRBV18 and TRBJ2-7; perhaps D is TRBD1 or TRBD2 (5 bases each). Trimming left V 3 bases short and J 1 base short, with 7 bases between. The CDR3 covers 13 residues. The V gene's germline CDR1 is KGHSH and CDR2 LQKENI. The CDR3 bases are TGTGCCAGCTCACCGGGGGTTTCCTACGAGCAGTACGTC. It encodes CASSPGVSYEQYV.

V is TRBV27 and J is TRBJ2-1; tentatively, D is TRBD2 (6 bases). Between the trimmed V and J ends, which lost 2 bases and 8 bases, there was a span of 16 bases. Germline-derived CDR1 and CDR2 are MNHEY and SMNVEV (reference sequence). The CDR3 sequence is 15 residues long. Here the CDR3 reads CASSLRQDPGDEQFF. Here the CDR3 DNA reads TGTGCCAGCAGTTTAAGGCAGGACCCGGGGGATGAGCAGTTCTTC.

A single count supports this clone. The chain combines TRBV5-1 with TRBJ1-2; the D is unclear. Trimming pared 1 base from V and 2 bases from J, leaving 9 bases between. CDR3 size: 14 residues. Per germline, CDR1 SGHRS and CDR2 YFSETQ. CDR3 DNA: TGCGCCAGCAGCTTGTCGGACGCGAACTATGGCTACACCTTC. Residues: CASSLSDANYGYTF.

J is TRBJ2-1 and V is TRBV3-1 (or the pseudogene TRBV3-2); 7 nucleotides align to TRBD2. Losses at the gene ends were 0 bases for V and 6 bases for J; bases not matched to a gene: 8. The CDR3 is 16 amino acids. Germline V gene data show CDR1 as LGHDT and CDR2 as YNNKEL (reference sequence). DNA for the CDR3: TGTGCCAGCAGCCAAGATGGCCGGGGGGTTGGCAATGAGCAGTTCTTC. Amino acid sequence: CASSQDGRGVGNEQFF.

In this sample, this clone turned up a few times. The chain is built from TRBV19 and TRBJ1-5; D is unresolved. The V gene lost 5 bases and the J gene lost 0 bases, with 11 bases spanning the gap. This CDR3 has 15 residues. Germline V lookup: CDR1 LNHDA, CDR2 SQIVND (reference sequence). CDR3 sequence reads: CASSPGLYSNQPQHF. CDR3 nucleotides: TGTGCCAGTAGTCCGGGCCTCTATAGCAATCAGCCCCAGCATTTT.

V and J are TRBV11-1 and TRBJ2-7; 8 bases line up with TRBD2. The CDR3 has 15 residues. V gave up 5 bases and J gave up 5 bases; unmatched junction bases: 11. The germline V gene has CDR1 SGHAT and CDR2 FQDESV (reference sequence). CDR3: CASSPGGAQKHEQYF. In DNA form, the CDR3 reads TGTGCCAGCAGCCCGGGAGGGGCGCAAAAACACGAGCAGTACTTC.

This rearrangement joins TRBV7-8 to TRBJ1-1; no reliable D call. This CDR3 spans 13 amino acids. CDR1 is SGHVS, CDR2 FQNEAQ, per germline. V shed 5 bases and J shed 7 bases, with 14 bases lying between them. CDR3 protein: CASSPRQFVEAFF. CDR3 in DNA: TGTGCCAGCAGCCCCAGGCAGTTTGTTGAAGCTTTCTTT.